This T cell receptor (beta chain) emerged from a study of neurological immune-mediated disorders (dated by TCRdb to the late 2010s). Regarding the complete study: Peripheral blood TCR-beta repertoires from patients with HTLV-I-associated myelopathy (HAM/TSP), patients with multiple sclerosis, and healthy controls were compared in the study using UMI-based sequencing. The approximately 100 TCR-beta libraries included longitudinal samples, technical triplicates and paired sorted CD4+ and CD8+ T-cell subsets alongside PBMC samples. The cohort included approximately 68 subjects: some 14 with HAM/TSP, roughly 34 with multiple sclerosis, and around 20 healthy controls. The investigation overall reported the following: TCR clonal expansion was highest in HAM/TSP patients and lowest in MS patients, with MS patients falling below even healthy controls. Expanded clones from different subjects shared no identical CDR3 amino acid sequences, which suggests that TCR-beta repertoires were private in all groups.

cDNA was synthesized by template-switch 5'RACE using a primer with a 10-nucleotide random unique molecular identifier that tagged each TCR transcript. Over 190 million TCR-beta sequences, covering 15-18 subjects, were produced in each sequencing run. Total RNA was extracted with the RNeasy kit. The KAPA Real-time Library Amplification kit was used to amplify TCR-beta VDJ regions with primers targeting the TCR constant region and the 5'RACE anchor. Sample indexes and Illumina adaptors were added in a first PCR, and a second PCR then increased library yield. The roughly 650 bp TCR product was size-selected on a 2% E-gel SizeSelection system after Ampure bead purification. Before pooling, libraries had their quality checked on a Bioanalyzer, their concentration measured with Qubit, and their quantity determined with the Kapa Library Quantification kit. Libraries were sequenced paired-end 2 x 150 bp on an Illumina HiSeq 2500. To increase sequence diversity, about 23-32% phiX was spiked into each library pool. As for how the authors treated the data: Quality-filtered reads were processed with the UMI-based MiGEC pipeline, and over 85% of raw TCR sequences were removed by the MiGEC pipeline during error correction. VDJ genes were aligned to IMGT germline references, and clonotypes were defined by unique CDR3 amino acid sequence plus V-J genes. VDJtools evaluated clonal expansion, Shannon diversity and CDR3 relatedness (CalcPairwiseDistances, ClusterSamples); CLCbio workbench built phylogenetic trees. Expanded clones were defined as having at least 8 unique UMIs, based on coefficient-of-variation modelling across technical triplicates. TCRdb trimmed the raw reads at Q25, called clones with MiXCR and kept productive beta chains. Each CDR3 protein gets just one entry, which takes the most common genes and DNA from the rows behind it. The V and J calls were not made by the authors but by TCRdb's processing. In all, the sample holds around 78,000 distinct CDR3 sequences, and approximately 17% of those were seen once. The ten largest make up about 16% of the sample.

The healthy controls were volunteers from blood banks in Maryland, USA. Unsorted PBMC libraries were generated from 2 million PBMCs stored in RNAlater at -80 °C until RNA extraction. Peripheral blood underwent Ficoll-Hypaque density gradient centrifugation to isolate PBMCs, which were then cryopreserved in liquid nitrogen. This clonotype was detected many times. The antigen it binds to is not known. It has no much larger one-base neighbor in the sample; base qualities were not kept. V is reduced by 4 bases and J by 1 base, leaving a spacing of 11 bases between them. The CDR3 runs 15 residues from the cysteine to the phenylalanine. This entry keeps only the CDR3 DNA: 45 bases, framed from base 1. CDR1 and CDR2 are read off the germline V gene as WSHSY and SAAADI.

This chain joins TRBV10-2 to TRBJ1-3, and perhaps TRBD1 as D gene, on 5 matching bases. This receptor was obtained from a woman between 40 and 55 years old in good health. What was sequenced was PBMCs. At the DNA level, the sequence is TGCGCCAGCAGTGGGGGGTCCTTTTCTGGAAACACCATATATTTT. It translates as CASSGGSFSGNTIYF.